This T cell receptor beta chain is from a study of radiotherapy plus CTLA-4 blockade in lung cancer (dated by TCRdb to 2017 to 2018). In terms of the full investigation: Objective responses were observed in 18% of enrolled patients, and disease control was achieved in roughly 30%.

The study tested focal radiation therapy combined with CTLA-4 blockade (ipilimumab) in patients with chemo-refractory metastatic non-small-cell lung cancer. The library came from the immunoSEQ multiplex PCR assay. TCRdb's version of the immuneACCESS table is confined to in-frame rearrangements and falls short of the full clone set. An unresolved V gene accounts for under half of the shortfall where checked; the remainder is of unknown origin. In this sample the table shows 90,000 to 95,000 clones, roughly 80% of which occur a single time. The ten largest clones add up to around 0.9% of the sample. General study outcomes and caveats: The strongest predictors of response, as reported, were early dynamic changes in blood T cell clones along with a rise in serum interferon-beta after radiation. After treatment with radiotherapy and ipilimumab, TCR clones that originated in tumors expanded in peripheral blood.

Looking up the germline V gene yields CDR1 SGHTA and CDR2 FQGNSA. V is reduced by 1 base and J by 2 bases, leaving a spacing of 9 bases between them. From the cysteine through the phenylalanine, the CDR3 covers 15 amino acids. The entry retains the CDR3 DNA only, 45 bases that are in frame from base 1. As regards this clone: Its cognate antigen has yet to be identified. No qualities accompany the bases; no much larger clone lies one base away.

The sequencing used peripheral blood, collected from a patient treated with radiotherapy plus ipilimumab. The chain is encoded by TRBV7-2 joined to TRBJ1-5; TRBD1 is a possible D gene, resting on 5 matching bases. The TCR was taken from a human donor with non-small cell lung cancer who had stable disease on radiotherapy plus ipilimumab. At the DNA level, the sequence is TGTGCCAGCAGCTTAGACACAGGTGGCAATCAGCCCCAGCATTTT. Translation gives CASSLDTGGNQPQHF.